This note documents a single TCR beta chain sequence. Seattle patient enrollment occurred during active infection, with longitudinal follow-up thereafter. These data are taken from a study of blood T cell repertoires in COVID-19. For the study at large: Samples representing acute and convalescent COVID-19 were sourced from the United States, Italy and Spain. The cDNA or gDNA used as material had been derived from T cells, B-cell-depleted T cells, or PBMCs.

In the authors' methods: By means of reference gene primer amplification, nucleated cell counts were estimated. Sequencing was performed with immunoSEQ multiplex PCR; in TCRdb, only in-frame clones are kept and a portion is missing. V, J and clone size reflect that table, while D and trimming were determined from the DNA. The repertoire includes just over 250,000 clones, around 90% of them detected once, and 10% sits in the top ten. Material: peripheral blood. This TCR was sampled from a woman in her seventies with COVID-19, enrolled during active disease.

The CDR3 reads CASRPPGLAGVDTQYF. In nucleotides, the CDR3 is TGTGCCAGCAGACCACCGGGACTAGCGGGAGTAGATACGCAGTATTTT. The chain recombines TRBV7-2 with TRBJ2-3, with 14 bases aligning to TRBD2. Germline trimming cut 6 bases from V and 5 bases from J; bases unmatched to any gene: 7. CDR3 size: 16 residues. Germline V CDR1 and CDR2: SGHTA, FQGNSA.